One T cell receptor (beta chain) is described in this entry. The data derive from a study of shared clonotypes between healthy human individuals. Some clones are missing from TCRdb's copy, which holds only in-frame ones; the method was immunoSEQ multiplex PCR. The data contain fewer than 1.6 million clones, 98% of them seen just once; the ten biggest clones take up 0.36%. Germline loops: CDR1 KGHSH, CDR2 LQKENI. The CDR3 totals 16 residues. V shed 3 bases and J shed 2 bases, with 14 bases lying between them. The TCR comes from a man aged 25 to 45 in good health. The J gene is TRBJ1-5, the V gene TRBV18, with D perhaps TRBD1 (6 bases). Sequencing was performed on naive CD4+ T cells sorted from blood. This sample's subset: CD45RA+ positively selected. In nucleotides, the CDR3 is TGTGCCAGCTCACCCTCGTTTGGGGGCGGCAATCAGCCCCAGCATTTT. This sequence encodes CASSPSFGGGNQPQHF.